These 20 T cell receptor beta chains were sequenced from one sample in a study of CD8+ T cells in alopecia areata listed by TCRdb under 2018. The method was the immunoSEQ multiplex PCR assay. RNA was extracted from all samples and reverse transcribed into cDNA, which served as template for TCR sequencing. The table was pulled from immuneACCESS by TCRdb, which kept in-frame rearrangements only. Such tables lose some clones; where checked, under half of the loss comes from unresolved V genes, and the rest has no known cause. In this sample the table shows approximately 160,000 clones, 60% of which occur a single time. The ten largest clones take up approximately 15% of the sample. The time point label on this specimen signifies: around 26 weeks on oral tofacitinib. According to the study, the label for this sample's treatment or condition signals: oral pan-JAK inhibitor, 5-10 mg twice daily. The sequences come from CD4+ T cells sorted from blood, collected at week 24, from a patient treated with tofacitinib. The receptors here all came from a human donor with alopecia areata.

The chain has TRBV15 and TRBJ2-3; no reliable D call. Germline assignment: CDR1 LNHNV and CDR2 YYDKDF (reference sequence). V was pared by 5 bases and J by 6 bases, with 6 bases between. CDR3 length: 11 residues. The CDR3 region has the DNA TGTGCCACCAGCCCCGGGGATACGCAGTATTTT. Translated, it gives CATSPGDTQYF.

This clone was seen once. CDR3: CASSKDRAGYGYTF. The CDR3 DNA is TGTGCCAGCAGCAAAGACCGAGCTGGCTATGGCTACACCTTC. The rearrangement links TRBV21-1 to TRBJ1-2. TRBV21-1 is flagged as a pseudogene. The CDR3 extends over 14 amino acids.

The gene calls are TRBV19 and TRBJ2-5; D possibly matches TRBD1 or TRBD2 (5 bases each). CDR3 size: 14 residues. From germline, CDR1 is LNHDA and CDR2 SQIVND (reference sequence). Trimming removed 5 bases from V and 5 bases from J, with 15 bases in between. DNA of the CDR3: TGTGCCAGTAGTCTCCGGGGCTCTGGGGAGACCCAGTACTTC. Translating it yields CASSLRGSGETQYF. The variable domain in full, completed from reference TRBV19 and TRBJ2-5, reads DGGITQSPKYLFRKEGQNVTLSCEQNLNHDAMYWYRQDPGQGLRLIYYSQIVNDFQKGDIAEGYSVSREKKESFPLTVTSAQKNPTAFYLCASSLRGSGETQYFGPGTRLLVL.

The genes are TRBV7-3 and TRBJ2-3; TRBD1 might be the D (6 bases). Trimming removed 5 bases at V and 0 bases at J, with 12 bases between. Per germline, CDR1 SGHTA and CDR2 FQGTGA. This CDR3 has 15 residues. The CDR3 reads CASSVLGQSTDTQYF. CDR3 DNA: TGTGCCAGCAGCGTGCTAGGACAGAGCACAGATACGCAGTATTTT.

V gene TRBV29-1 combines with J gene TRBJ2-3, with 7 nucleotides matching TRBD1. The CDR3 is 15 residues long. V lost 6 bases and J lost 4; bases outside the gene matches: 13. Per germline, CDR1 SQVTM and CDR2 ANQGSEA. This chain's CDR3 is CSVTDRERRPDTQYF. The CDR3 DNA follows: TGCAGCGTGACCGACAGGGAGAGGAGGCCAGATACGCAGTATTTT.

The chain has TRBV15 and TRBJ2-1; tentatively, D is TRBD2 (7 bases). The length of the CDR3 is 17 residues. Germline assignment: CDR1 LNHNV and CDR2 YYDKDF (reference sequence). Trimming left V 0 bases short and J 6 bases short, with 18 bases between. The CDR3, as DNA: TGTGCCACCAGCAGAGATCGTCCGGGGGGCTTTATCAATGAGCAGTTCTTC. Its protein product is CATSRDRPGGFINEQFF.

This clone was found a few times. The V call is TRBV5-1, the J call TRBJ1-2; TRBD1 might be the D (5 bases). V was clipped by 4 bases and J by 1 base, with 14 bases between them. Germline V gives CDR1 SGHRS, CDR2 YFSETQ. The CDR3 loop spans 15 amino acids. Here the CDR3 reads CASSPGDGGNYGYTF. Here the CDR3 DNA reads TGCGCCAGCAGCCCTGGGGACGGAGGTAACTATGGCTACACCTTC.

Only a few counts were recorded for this clone. The chain carries TRBV19 and TRBJ1-6; 10 nucleotides line up with TRBD1. Germline V gene data show CDR1 as LNHDA and CDR2 as SQIVND (reference sequence). The CDR3 runs 15 residues. The V and J ends lost 1 base and 10 bases, in that order; junction bases with no gene match: 4. CDR3 nucleotide sequence: TGTGCCAGTAGTATAGGGGGACAGGGGAAGTCACCCCTCCACTTT. Residues: CASSIGGQGKSPLHF.

This clone was seen a handful of times. The CDR3 DNA reads TGTGCCAGTAGTACCGCGGACAGGGGAAGGGCACCCCTCCACTTT. This translates into CASSTADRGRAPLHF. The gene calls are TRBV19 and TRBJ1-6; 9 positions match TRBD1. The V gene end was trimmed by 4 bases and the J gene end by 11 bases; junction bases not matched to a gene: 9. The CDR3 is 15 amino acids. CDR1 LNHDA and CDR2 SQIVND come from the germline V gene (reference sequence).

This clone was seen more than once but under ten times. This chain connects TRBV19 to TRBJ1-6; D is undetermined. This CDR3 comprises 15 residues. V lost 5 bases and J lost 6, with 14 bases in between. Germline lookup yields CDR1 LNHDA and CDR2 SQIVND (reference sequence). In DNA form, the CDR3 reads TGTGCCAGTAGTGGTCGACCCCGAGCTAATTCACCCCTCCACTTT. Protein product: CASSGRPRANSPLHF.

The chain carries TRBV7-9 and TRBJ1-6; TRBD1 is a possible D gene (6 bases). The V and J ends lost 5 bases and 7 bases respectively, with 15 bases between them. Looked up from germline, CDR1 is SEHNR and CDR2 is FQNEAQ (reference sequence). The CDR3 is made up of 15 amino acids. This chain's CDR3 is CASSERAGANSPLHF. In DNA, the CDR3 is TGTGCCAGCAGCGAAAGGGCAGGGGCAAATTCACCCCTCCACTTT.

This chain joins TRBV23-1 and TRBJ1-5; TRBD1 matches 8 bases. TRBV23-1 is an open reading frame whose function is uncertain. The junction had 8 bases not matched to a gene; V was cut back by 7 bases and J by 0 bases. The CDR3 has 16 amino acids. The CDR3 region has the DNA TGCGCCAGCACCTCAGGGGGCATCCATAGCAATCAGCCCCAGCATTTT. Its protein product is CASTSGGIHSNQPQHF.

This chain connects TRBV19 to TRBJ1-5, with D tentatively TRBD1 (5 bases). Germline V gene lookup returns CDR1 LNHDA and CDR2 SQIVND (reference sequence). The V end lost 3 bases, the J end lost 7 bases, and 10 bases lay between the germline ends. This CDR3 comprises 13 residues. CDR3 in amino acids: CASSMLGRQPQHF. CDR3 bases: TGTGCCAGTAGTATGTTGGGGCGACAGCCCCAGCATTTT.

The chain has TRBV25-1 and TRBJ1-6, with 7 bases that match TRBD1. From germline, CDR1 is MGHDK and CDR2 SYGVNS. The CDR3 is 13 amino acids. The V segment lost 8 bases and the J segment 10 bases; nucleotides outside the gene matches: 8. For the CDR3, the DNA is TGTGCCAGCGGGACAGTGAGGGGGTCACCCCTCCACTTT. Translating gives CASGTVRGSPLHF.

The V and J genes are TRBV6-5 and TRBJ2-7; 7 bases agree with TRBD1. The V and J ends lost 5 bases and 1 base, in that order; junction bases with no gene match: 5. Germline-derived CDR1 and CDR2 are MNHEY and SVGAGI. The CDR3 has 14 residues. CDR3 nucleotides: TGTGCCAGCAGTAGTTGGGACAGTTCCTACGAGCAGTACTTC. This gives the protein CASSSWDSSYEQYF.

This clone was detected only a few times. Within the sample, other DNA sequences also encode this same CDR3. The chain joins TRBV30 to TRBJ1-5; D ambiguous. Trimming removed 0 bases from V and 4 bases from J, with 7 bases in between. CDR1 and CDR2 from the germline V gene are GTSNPN and SVGIG (reference sequence). This CDR3 is built from 13 residues. The CDR3 spells CAWSVNGNQPQHF. CDR3 bases: TGTGCCTGGAGTGTGAACGGGAATCAGCCCCAGCATTTT.

J is TRBJ1-2 and V is TRBV29-1; the match to TRBD1 covers 7 bases. The length of the CDR3 is 14 residues. The junction had 6 bases not matched to a gene; V was cut back by 4 bases and J by 1 base. From germline, CDR1 is SQVTM and CDR2 ANQGSEA. The CDR3 loop is CSVAATGRNYGYTF. Here the CDR3 DNA reads TGCAGCGTTGCTGCGACAGGGCGTAACTATGGCTACACCTTC.

As DNA, the CDR3 is TGCGCCAGCAGCTTGGGGGACAGGGATAACACTGAAGCTTTCTTT. As protein: CASSLGDRDNTEAFF. The chain carries TRBV5-1 and TRBJ1-1; 9 nucleotides match TRBD1. Per germline, CDR1 SGHRS and CDR2 YFSETQ. V was clipped by 0 bases and J by 2 bases; unmatched bases: 2. This CDR3 region has 15 residues.

The chain couples TRBV2 to TRBJ2-1; possibly TRBD2 for D (6 bases). V was cut by 6 bases and J by 7 bases, with 10 bases left in between. The CDR3 spans 12 residues. Per the germline V gene, CDR1 is SNHLY and CDR2 is FYNNEI. The DNA for the CDR3 is TGTGCCAGCAGATCGGAGGGGAATGAGCAGTTCTTC. This sequence encodes CASRSEGNEQFF.

The chain links TRBV5-1 to TRBJ2-2, with D perhaps matching TRBD2 (5 bases). Trimming removed 0 bases at V and 1 base at J, with 7 bases between. This CDR3 is built from 15 residues. Germline lookup yields CDR1 SGHRS and CDR2 YFSETQ. CDR3 DNA: TGCGCCAGCAGCTTGGCGGCGGGGAACACCGGGGAGCTGTTTTTT. It codes for CASSLAAGNTGELFF.